Listed here are 18 T cell receptor beta chains from one sample, sequenced in a study of human T cells and chemical hapten exposure. TCRdb processed the RACE reads anew with MiXCR; each CDR3 protein has one entry. The sample holds approximately 350,000 distinct CDR3 sequences, about 6.9% seen once. Stated time point: patch test 2, 6 weeks after DPC sensitization. Regarding treatment: therapeutic diphenylcyclopropenone sensitization with weekly scalp DPC. Sequencing used whole blood, obtained in connection with sensitization to the hapten diphenylcyclopropenone (DPC). These receptors originate from a woman under 30 with alopecia areata. Some clones in this sample may be carry-over from other donors' samples.

This clonotype was counted between two and nine times. The chain joins TRBV20-1 to TRBJ2-3; D gene unclear. Looked up from germline, CDR1 is DFQATT and CDR2 is SNEGSKA (reference sequence). The length of the CDR3 is 12 residues. Trimming cost V 6 bases and J 4 bases, with 11 bases left between them. CDR3 sequence reads: CSAPTGSDTQYF. DNA of the CDR3: TGCAGTGCCCCGACTGGGTCAGATACGCAGTATTTT.

V usage is TRBV5-1 and J usage is TRBJ1-6; perhaps TRBD1 as D (5 bases). Germline CDR1 SGHRS, CDR2 YFSETQ. This CDR3 region has 14 residues. Trimming removed 2 bases from V and 8 bases from J, with 11 bases in between. CDR3 residues: CASSFGTADSPLHF. Here the CDR3 DNA reads TGCGCCAGCAGCTTTGGGACGGCAGATTCACCCCTCCACTTT.

The rearrangement links TRBV6-5 to TRBJ2-1; 10 nucleotides line up with TRBD2. Germline V gene lookup returns CDR1 MNHEY and CDR2 SVGAGI. The CDR3 is made up of 16 amino acids. Trimming at V came to 0 bases and at J to 15 bases, leaving 14 bases not matched to a gene. The DNA of the CDR3 is TGTGCCAGCAGTTACTCGGCTAGCGGGGGCCGGATCGGGTCGTTCTTC. It codes for CASSYSASGGRIGSFF.

On this clonotype: This sequence may be a read error, since a much larger clone differs from it by one base. This chain uses TRBV18 with TRBJ1-5; a possible D gene is TRBD1 (5 bases). This CDR3 region has 14 residues. The germline gives CDR1 KGHSH, CDR2 LQKENI. Trimming stripped 6 bases from V and 4 bases from J, with 13 bases between. In nucleotides, the CDR3 is TGTGCCAGCTCGGCCACGGGACGAAATCAGCCCCAGCATTTT. It is translated as CASSATGRNQPQHF.

This clonotype was detected only a few times. This chain joins TRBV7-9 and TRBJ1-6; a possible D gene is TRBD1 (5 bases). Germline V gives CDR1 SEHNR, CDR2 FQNEAQ (reference sequence). The CDR3 covers 17 residues. V was trimmed by 6 bases and J by 0 bases, leaving 15 bases between them. CDR3 sequence: CASRQDGGSSYNSPLHF. The CDR3 DNA reads as TGTGCCAGCAGACAGGACGGCGGAAGCTCCTATAATTCACCCCTCCACTTT.

This sequence joins TRBV20-1 and TRBJ1-1, with D maybe TRBD1 (5 bases). The germline V and J ends were trimmed by 5 bases and 1 base, with 17 bases remaining between them. The CDR3 has 15 amino acids. Germline assignment: CDR1 DFQATT and CDR2 SNEGSKA (reference sequence). CDR3: CSAPRDPKTNTEAFF. CDR3 bases: TGCAGTGCTCCCAGGGACCCGAAGACGAACACTGAAGCTTTCTTT.

The rearrangement joins TRBV5-1 to TRBJ1-4; no reliable D call. Per germline, CDR1 SGHRS and CDR2 YFSETQ. The CDR3 contains 19 residues. Trimming shortened V by 2 bases and J by 4 bases, and 24 bases separated the two germline ends. The CDR3 DNA reads as TGCGCCAGCAGCTTAACCACCACCGGACGTAGGGTTGATAATGAAAAACTGTTTTTT. Amino acid sequence: CASSLTTTGRRVDNEKLFF.

This clonotype was observed at least ten times. J is TRBJ2-3 and V is TRBV20-1, with D possibly matching TRBD2 (6 bases). This CDR3 is built from 14 residues. The V end lost 6 bases, the J end lost 1 base, and 14 bases lay between the germline ends. CDR1 is DFQATT and CDR2 is SNEGSKA in the germline V gene (reference sequence). The CDR3 here is CSAEDYWGTDTQYF. CDR3 sequence (DNA): TGCAGTGCAGAGGACTATTGGGGCACAGATACGCAGTATTTT.

This clonotype showed up many times. This sequence joins TRBV27 and TRBJ1-2; tentatively, D is TRBD1 (6 bases). The CDR3 is 12 amino acids. Germline CDR1 reads MNHEY; CDR2 reads SMNVEV (reference sequence). The V end was cut by 6 bases, the J end by 8 bases, with 13 bases between. This CDR3 reads CASRIGGGGYTF. The CDR3 DNA is TGTGCCAGCAGGATAGGGGGAGGCGGCTACACCTTC.

The chain combines TRBV5-4 with TRBJ2-3; D is perhaps TRBD1 (6 bases). V was clipped by 4 bases and J by 4 bases, with 13 bases between them. CDR1 and CDR2 (germline): SGHNT, YYREEE (reference sequence). This CDR3 has 14 residues. The CDR3 region has the DNA TGTGCCAGCAGCGTACAGGGAAATTCAGATACGCAGTATTTT. The encoded protein is CASSVQGNSDTQYF.

This clonotype has a handful of counts. This sequence joins TRBV29-1 and TRBJ1-2, with 7 nucleotides matching TRBD1. Germline CDR1 is SQVTM and CDR2 is ANQGSEA. Germline trimming cut 6 bases from V and 4 bases from J; bases unmatched to any gene: 11. The CDR3 is made up of 14 amino acids. The CDR3 spells CSVAHWGQSYGYTF. DNA of the CDR3: TGCAGCGTCGCCCACTGGGGACAGAGCTATGGCTACACCTTC.

CDR3: CASRQGAGGNIQYF. CDR3 coding DNA: TGTGCCAGCAGACAGGGGGCCGGGGGAAACATTCAGTACTTC. The rearrangement uses TRBV28 and TRBJ2-4; 9 bases align to TRBD1. CDR3 length equals 14 residues. The J segment lost 6 bases and the V segment lost 6 bases, leaving 6 bases of the junction unmatched. Germline CDR1 reads MDHEN; CDR2 reads SYDVKM.

Only a few counts were recorded for this clonotype. The chain uses TRBV29-1 and TRBJ1-2; no clear D gene. The CDR3 runs 12 residues. Germline CDR1 is SQVTM and CDR2 is ANQGSEA. The V end lost 7 bases, the J end lost 4 bases, and 13 bases lay between the germline ends. The CDR3 DNA reads TGCAGCGCACCCCATAGGGTCTATGGCTACACCTTC. Its translation: CSAPHRVYGYTF.

The chain uses TRBV7-2 and TRBJ2-3, with 8 bases fitting TRBD2. Per germline, CDR1 SGHTA and CDR2 FQGNSA. The V segment lost 6 bases and the J segment 0 bases; nucleotides outside the gene matches: 17. This CDR3 spans 19 amino acids. The CDR3 DNA is TGTGCCAGCAGTCTAGAGGGCTCTAAGCGGGGGCTCAGCACAGATACGCAGTATTTT. This codes for CASSLEGSKRGLSTDTQYF.

This clonotype was found many times. The CDR3 nucleotides are TGCAGTGCTAGAGGGTCTGTCATCACCGAAGCTTTCTTT. It specifies CSARGSVITEAFF. The rearrangement uses TRBV20-1 and TRBJ1-1; no firm D call. Trimming shortened V by 1 base and J by 8 bases, and 14 bases separated the two germline ends. The CDR3 runs 13 residues. CDR1 DFQATT and CDR2 SNEGSKA come from the germline V gene (reference sequence).

In this sample, this clonotype turned up a few times. V usage is TRBV7-9 and J usage is TRBJ1-1; 9 bases map to TRBD1. The CDR3 spans 15 residues. V lost 1 base and J lost 4; bases outside the gene matches: 4. The germline V gene has CDR1 SEHNR and CDR2 FQNEAQ (reference sequence). The CDR3 nucleotides read TGTGCCAGCAGCTTAGGAGACAGGGGGACCACTGAAGCTTTCTTT. Protein: CASSLGDRGTTEAFF.

This clonotype was found many times. The chain is built from TRBV3-1 and TRBJ1-1, with D tentatively TRBD1 (6 bases). Trimming removed 1 base at V and 11 bases at J, with 17 bases between. This CDR3 is built from 14 residues. From germline, CDR1 is LGHDT and CDR2 YNNKEL (reference sequence). CDR3 in amino acids: CASSQGLRGPGAFF. The CDR3 nucleotides are TGTGCCAGCAGCCAAGGGCTCAGGGGCCCCGGGGCTTTCTTT. The whole variable domain, filled in from reference TRBV3-1 and TRBJ1-1, reads DTAVSQTPKYLVTQMGNDKSIKCEQNLGHDTMYWYKQDSKKFLKIMFSYNNKELIINETVPNRFSPKSPDKAHLNLHINSLELGDSAVYFCASSQGLRGPGAFFGQGTRLTVV.

This clonotype was detected many times. V is TRBV4-2 and J is TRBJ1-2; no definite D call. Germline V lookup: CDR1 LGHNA, CDR2 YNFKEQ. With 0 bases removed from V and 4 bases from J, the gap between germline ends came to 3 bases. This CDR3 comprises 12 residues. The CDR3, as DNA: TGTGCCAGCAGCCAAGACAGCTATGGCTACACCTTC. Amino acid sequence: CASSQDSYGYTF.